This TCR beta chain came from a study of blood T cell repertoires in COVID-19. Clones were read by immunoSEQ multiplex PCR, and TCRdb kept only the in-frame ones, dropping some. The repertoire holds 200,000 to 250,000 clones, with 70% to 90% as singletons. This CDR3 comprises 14 residues. J was trimmed by 8 bases and V by 8 bases; bases with no gene match: 7. CDR1 is KGHSH and CDR2 is LQKENI in the germline V gene. Sequenced: PBMCs or T cells enriched from blood (not recorded which). The chain is built from TRBV18 and TRBJ1-6; 9 bases line up with TRBD1. This TCR came from a man between 35 and 55 years old who had recovered from COVID-19. The DNA for the CDR3 is TGTGCCAGCGCAACAGGGGGCGGTGATTCACCCCTCCACTTT. It yields the protein CASATGGGDSPLHF.